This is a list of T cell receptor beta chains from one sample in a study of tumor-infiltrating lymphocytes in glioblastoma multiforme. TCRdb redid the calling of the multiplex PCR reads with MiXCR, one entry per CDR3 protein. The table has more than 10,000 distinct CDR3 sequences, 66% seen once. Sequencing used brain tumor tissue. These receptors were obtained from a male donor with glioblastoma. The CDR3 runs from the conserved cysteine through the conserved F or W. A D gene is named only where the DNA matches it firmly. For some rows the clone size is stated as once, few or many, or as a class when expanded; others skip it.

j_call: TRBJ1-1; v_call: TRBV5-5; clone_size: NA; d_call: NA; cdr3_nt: TGTGCCAGCTGCCGCACTTACATCATCAGCGAAGCTTTCTTT; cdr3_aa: CASCRTYIISEAFF
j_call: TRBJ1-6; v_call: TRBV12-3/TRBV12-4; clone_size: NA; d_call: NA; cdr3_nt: TGTGCCAGCGGTTTGGAGAGCAGCCGGAATTCACCCCTCCACTTT; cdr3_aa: CASGLESSRNSPLHF
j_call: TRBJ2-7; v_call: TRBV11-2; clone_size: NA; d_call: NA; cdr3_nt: TGTGCCAGCAGCCTAACGAGCCAGTCCTACGAGCAGTACTTC; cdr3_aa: CASSLTSQSYEQYF
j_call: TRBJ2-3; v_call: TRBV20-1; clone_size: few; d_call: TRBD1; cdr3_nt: TGCAGTGCCAGGACCGACAGGGAGTGCACAGATACGCAGTATTTT; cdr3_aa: CSARTDRECTDTQYF
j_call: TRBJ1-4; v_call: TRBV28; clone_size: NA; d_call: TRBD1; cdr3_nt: TGTGCCAGCAGCCTAGGACAGGGGGCAAATGAAAAACTGTTTTTT; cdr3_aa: CASSLGQGANEKLFF
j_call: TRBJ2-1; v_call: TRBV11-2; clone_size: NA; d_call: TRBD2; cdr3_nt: TGTGCCAGCAGCCTAAGACTAGCGGGAGGCTTACGGGAGCAGTTCTTC; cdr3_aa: CASSLRLAGGLREQFF
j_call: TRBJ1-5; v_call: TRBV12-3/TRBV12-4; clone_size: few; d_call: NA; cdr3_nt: TGTGCCAGCACCCACGGGGATCAGCCCCAGCATTTT; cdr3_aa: CASTHGDQPQHF
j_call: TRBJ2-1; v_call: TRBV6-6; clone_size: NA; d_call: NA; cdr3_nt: TGTGCCAACAGTCCGGGGTTAGTGGGGCCCGAGCAGTTCTTC; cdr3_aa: CANSPGLVGPEQFF
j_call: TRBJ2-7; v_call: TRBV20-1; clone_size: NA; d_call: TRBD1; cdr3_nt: TGCAGTGGTGCCACAGGGGGCCATCCCTGCGAGCTGTACTTC; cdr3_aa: CSGATGGHPCELYF
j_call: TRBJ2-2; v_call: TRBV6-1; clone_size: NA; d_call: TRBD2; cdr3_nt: TGTGCCAGCAGAGATAGCGGGACGAACACCGGGGAGCTGTTTTTT; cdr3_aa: CASRDSGTNTGELFF
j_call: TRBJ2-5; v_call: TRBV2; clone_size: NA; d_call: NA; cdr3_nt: TGTGTCAGCAGGGTGAGAAACCTCGCCGAGACCCAGTACTTC; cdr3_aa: CVSRVRNLAETQYF
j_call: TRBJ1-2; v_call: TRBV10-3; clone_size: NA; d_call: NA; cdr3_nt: TGTGCCAACAGTGCCGCAGCCGGAAATGGCTACACATTC; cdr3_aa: CANSAAAGNGYTF
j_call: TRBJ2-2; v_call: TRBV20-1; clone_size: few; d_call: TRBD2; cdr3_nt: TGCAGTGCTAGAGATGGAGCGGGAGTTGGAGGGGAGCTGTTTTTT; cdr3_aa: CSARDGAGVGGELFF
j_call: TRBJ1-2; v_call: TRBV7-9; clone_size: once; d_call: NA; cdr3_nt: TGTGCCGGCAGCTTAAAAATCGGGAACTATGGCTACACATTC; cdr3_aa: CAGSLKIGNYGYTF
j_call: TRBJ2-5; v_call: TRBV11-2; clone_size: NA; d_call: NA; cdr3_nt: TGTGCCAGCAGCTTATTGGGGGGCCCTAATAGGACCCAGTACTTC; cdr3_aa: CASSLLGGPNRTQYF
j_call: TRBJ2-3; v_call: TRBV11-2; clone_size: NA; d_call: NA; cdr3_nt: TGTGCCAGCAGCTTACAGGGGATGGCAGATACGCAGTATTTT; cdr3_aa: CASSLQGMADTQYF
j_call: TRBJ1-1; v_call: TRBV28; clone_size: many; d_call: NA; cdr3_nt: TGTGCCAGCAGTCCCCCGACAAGGGTCTACACGGACACTGAAGCTTTCTTT; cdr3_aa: CASSPPTRVYTDTEAFF
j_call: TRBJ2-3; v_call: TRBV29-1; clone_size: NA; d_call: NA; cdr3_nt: TGCAGCGTAGGTCGGGGTGGGTATACGCAGTATTTT; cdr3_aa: CSVGRGGYTQYF
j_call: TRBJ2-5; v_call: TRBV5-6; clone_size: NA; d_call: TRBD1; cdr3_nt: TGTGTCGGCAGCTTGGTTACGAGGGGGCGCGAGACCCAGTACTTC; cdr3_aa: CVGSLVTRGRETQYF
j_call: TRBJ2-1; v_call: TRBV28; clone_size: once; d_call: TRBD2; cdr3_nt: TGTGCCAGCGGTCCGAGCACTAGCGACCACAATGAGCACTTCTTC; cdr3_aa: CASGPSTSDHNEHFF
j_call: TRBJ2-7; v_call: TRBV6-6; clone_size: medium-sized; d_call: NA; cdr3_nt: TGTGCCAGCAGACGGGTCGGGGGCTCCTACGAGCAGTACTTC; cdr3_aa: CASRRVGGSYEQYF
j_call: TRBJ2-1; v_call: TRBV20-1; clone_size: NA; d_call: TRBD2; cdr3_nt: TGCAGTGCTAGCTTGGGACTAGCGAGCAATGAGCAGTTCTTC; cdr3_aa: CSASLGLASNEQFF
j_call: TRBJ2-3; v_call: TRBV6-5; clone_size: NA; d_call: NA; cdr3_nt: TGTGCCAGCAGACTGCTAAGCAGGGGCCTCGGCACAGATACGCAGTATTTT; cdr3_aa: CASRLLSRGLGTDTQYF
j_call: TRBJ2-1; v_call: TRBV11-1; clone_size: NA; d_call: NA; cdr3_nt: TGTGCCAGCAGCTTAGACAGGTCCGATGAGCAGTTCTTC; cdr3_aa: CASSLDRSDEQFF
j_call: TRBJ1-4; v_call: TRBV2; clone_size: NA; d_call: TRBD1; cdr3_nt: TGTGTCAGCAGTGGGACAGGGGCGAGGGGTGAAAAACTGTTTTTT; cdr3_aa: CVSSGTGARGEKLFF
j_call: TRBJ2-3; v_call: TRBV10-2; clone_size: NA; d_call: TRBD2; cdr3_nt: TGCGCCAGCAGTGACGGGACTATGCTAGCAGATACGCAGTATTTT; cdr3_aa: CASSDGTMLADTQYF
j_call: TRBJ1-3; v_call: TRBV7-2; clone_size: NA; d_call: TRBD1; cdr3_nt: TGTGCCAGCAGCGAAGAGGGGACAGGGACAGGAAACACCATATATTTT; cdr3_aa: CASSEEGTGTGNTIYF
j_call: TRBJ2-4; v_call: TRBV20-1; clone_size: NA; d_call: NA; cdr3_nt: TGCAGTGCTAGAGACCCGGACAAGGGGATTCGGAAAGCCAAAAACACTCTGTACTTC; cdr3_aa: CSARDPDKGIRKAKNTLYF
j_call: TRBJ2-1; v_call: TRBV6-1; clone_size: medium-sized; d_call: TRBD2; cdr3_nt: TGTGCCAGCAGTGTATCCCAACTAGCGGGAGCTTATGAGCAGTTCTTC; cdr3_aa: CASSVSQLAGAYEQFF
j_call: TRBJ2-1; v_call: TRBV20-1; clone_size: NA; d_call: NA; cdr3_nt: TGCAGTGTCACACAGTTTAAGCCGGGGTCCTACAATGAGCAGTTATTC; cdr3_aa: CSVTQFKPGSYNEQLF
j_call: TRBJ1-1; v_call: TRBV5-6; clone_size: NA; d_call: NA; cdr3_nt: TGTGCCAGCAGCTTGTTGTGGGGGACTGAAGCTTTCTTT; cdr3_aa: CASSLLWGTEAFF
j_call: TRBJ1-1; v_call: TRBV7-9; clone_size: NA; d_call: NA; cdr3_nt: TGTGACAGCAGCTTACGGAGGGAAAGGTCTGAAGCTTTCTTT; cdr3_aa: CDSSLRRERSEAFF
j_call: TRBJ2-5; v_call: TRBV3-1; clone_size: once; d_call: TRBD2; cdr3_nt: TGTGCCAGCAGCCAAGAGGGGGGGAGGACCCGGCCTGTGGAGACCCAGTACTTC; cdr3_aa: CASSQEGGRTRPVETQYF
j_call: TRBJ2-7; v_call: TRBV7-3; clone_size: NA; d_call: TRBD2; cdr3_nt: TGTGCCAGCAGCTTAACGGCGGGGGGCTCCTACGAGCAGTACTTC; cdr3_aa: CASSLTAGGSYEQYF
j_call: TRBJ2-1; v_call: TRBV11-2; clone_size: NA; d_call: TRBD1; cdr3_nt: TGTGCCAGCAGCAAGGGACAGGGAACGAACAATGAGCAGTTCTTC; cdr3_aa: CASSKGQGTNNEQFF